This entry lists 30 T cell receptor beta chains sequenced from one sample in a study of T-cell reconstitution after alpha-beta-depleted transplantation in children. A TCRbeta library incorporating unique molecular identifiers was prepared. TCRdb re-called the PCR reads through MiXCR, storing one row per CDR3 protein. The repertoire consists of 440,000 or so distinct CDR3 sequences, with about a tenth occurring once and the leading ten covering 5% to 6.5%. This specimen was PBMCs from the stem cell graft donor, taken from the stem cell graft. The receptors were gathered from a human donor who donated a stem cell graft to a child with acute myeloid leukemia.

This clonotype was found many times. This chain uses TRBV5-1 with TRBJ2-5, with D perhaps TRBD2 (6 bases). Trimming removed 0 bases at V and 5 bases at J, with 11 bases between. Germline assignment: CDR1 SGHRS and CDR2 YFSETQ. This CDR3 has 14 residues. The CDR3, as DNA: TGCGCCAGCAGCTTGGGTGTAGGAGGGGAGACCCAGTACTTC. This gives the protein CASSLGVGGETQYF. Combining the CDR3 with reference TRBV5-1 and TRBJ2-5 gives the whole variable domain KAGVTQTPRYLIKTRGQQVTLSCSPISGHRSVSWYQQTPGQGLQFLFEYFSETQRNKGNFPGRFSGRQFSNSRSEMNVSTLELGDSALYLCASSLGVGGETQYFGPGTRLLVL.

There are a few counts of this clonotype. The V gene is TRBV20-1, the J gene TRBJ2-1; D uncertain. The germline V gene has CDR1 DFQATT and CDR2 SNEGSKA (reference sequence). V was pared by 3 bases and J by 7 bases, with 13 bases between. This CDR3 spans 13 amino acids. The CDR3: CSASNSLRNEQFF. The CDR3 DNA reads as TGCAGTGCTAGCAACAGTCTTCGGAATGAGCAGTTCTTC.

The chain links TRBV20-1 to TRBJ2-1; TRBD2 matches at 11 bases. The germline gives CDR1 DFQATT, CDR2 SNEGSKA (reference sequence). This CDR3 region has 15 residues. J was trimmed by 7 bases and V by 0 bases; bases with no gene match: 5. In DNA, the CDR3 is TGCAGTGCTAGAGAATATAGCGGGGGGGCGAATGAGCAGTTCTTC. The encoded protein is CSAREYSGGANEQFF.

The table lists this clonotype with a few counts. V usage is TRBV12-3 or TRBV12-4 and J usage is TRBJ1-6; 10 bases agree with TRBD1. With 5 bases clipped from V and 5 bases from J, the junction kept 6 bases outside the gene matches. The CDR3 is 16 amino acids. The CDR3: CASSPGTGVNNSPLHF. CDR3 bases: TGTGCCAGCAGTCCCGGGACAGGGGTTAATAATTCACCCCTCCACTTT.

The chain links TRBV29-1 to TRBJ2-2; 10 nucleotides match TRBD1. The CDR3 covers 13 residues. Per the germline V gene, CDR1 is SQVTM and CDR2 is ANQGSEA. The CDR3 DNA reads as TGCAGTACAGGGACAGGGGTCCCCGGGGAGCTGTTTTTT. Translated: CSTGTGVPGELFF.

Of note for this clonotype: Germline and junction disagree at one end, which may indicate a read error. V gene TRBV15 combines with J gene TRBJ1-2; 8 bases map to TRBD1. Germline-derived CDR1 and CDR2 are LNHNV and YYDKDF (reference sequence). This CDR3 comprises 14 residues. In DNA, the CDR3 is TGTGCCACCAGCCGAGACAGGGGTGTCTATGGCTACACCTTC. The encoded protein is CATSRDRGVYGYTF.

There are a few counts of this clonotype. CDR3 DNA: TGTGCCAGCAGCTTGGGTCAGCCTTTCCCCAAAAACATTCAGTACTTC. Translation gives CASSLGQPFPKNIQYF. This chain connects TRBV5-8 to TRBJ2-4; no definite D call. The CDR3 extends over 16 amino acids. With 0 bases removed from V and 2 bases from J, the gap between germline ends came to 12 bases. Per germline, CDR1 SGHTS and CDR2 YDEGEE.

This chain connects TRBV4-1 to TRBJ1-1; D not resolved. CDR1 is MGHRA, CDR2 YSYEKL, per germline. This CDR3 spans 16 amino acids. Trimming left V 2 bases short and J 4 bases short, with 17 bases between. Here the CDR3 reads CASSQPTDGRGTEAFF. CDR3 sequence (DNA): TGCGCCAGCAGCCAACCGACGGACGGCCGGGGCACTGAAGCTTTCTTT.

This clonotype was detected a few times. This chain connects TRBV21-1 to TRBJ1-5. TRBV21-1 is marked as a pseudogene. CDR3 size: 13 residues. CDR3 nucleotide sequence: TGTGCCAGCAGCAAGGTGGGTAATCAGCCCCAGCATTTT. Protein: CASSKVGNQPQHF.

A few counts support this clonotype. For the CDR3, the DNA is TGCGCCAGCAGCCGTGGACAGGAGGCAGATACGCAGTATTTT. Translation: CASSRGQEADTQYF. This rearrangement joins TRBV5-1 to TRBJ2-3; 7 bases line up with TRBD1. This CDR3 is built from 14 residues. Looked up from germline, CDR1 is SGHRS and CDR2 is YFSETQ. V gave up 4 bases and J gave up 4 bases; unmatched junction bases: 6.

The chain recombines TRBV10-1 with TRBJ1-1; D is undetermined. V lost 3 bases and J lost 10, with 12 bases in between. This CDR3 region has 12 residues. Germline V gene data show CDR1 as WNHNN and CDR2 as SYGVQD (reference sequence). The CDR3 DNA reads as TGCGCCAGCAGTGATGTGGGCGCCGCAGCTTTCTTT. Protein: CASSDVGAAAFF.

The DNA of the CDR3 is TGTGCCAGCAGTGGCGAGACGGGAACATATGGCTACACCTTC. Residues: CASSGETGTYGYTF. The chain couples TRBV6-1 to TRBJ1-2; D is unresolved. CDR1 MNHNS and CDR2 SASEGT come from the germline V gene. The CDR3 covers 14 residues. V dropped 4 bases and J dropped 5 bases, with 14 bases sitting between them.

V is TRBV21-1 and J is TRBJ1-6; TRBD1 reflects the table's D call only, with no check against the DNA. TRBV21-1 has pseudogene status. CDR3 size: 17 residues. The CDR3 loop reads CASSKDVGGTGRSPLHF. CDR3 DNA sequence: TGTGCCAGCAGCAAAGATGTGGGGGGGACAGGGCGGTCACCCCTCCACTTT.

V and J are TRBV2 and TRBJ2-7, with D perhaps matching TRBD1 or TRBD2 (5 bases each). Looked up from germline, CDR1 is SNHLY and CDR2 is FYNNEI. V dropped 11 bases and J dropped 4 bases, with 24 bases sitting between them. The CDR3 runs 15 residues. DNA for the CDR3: TGTGCCTTCTGTTTAGCGCTGGGGCAGGGTTACGAGCAGTACTTC. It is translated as CAFCLALGQGYEQYF.

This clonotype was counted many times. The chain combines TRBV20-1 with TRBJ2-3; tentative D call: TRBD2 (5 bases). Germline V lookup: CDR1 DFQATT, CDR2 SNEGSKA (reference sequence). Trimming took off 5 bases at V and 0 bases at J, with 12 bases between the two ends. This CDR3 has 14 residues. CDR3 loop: CSALASSSTDTQYF. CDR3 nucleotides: TGCAGTGCTTTAGCGAGCTCTAGCACAGATACGCAGTATTTT.

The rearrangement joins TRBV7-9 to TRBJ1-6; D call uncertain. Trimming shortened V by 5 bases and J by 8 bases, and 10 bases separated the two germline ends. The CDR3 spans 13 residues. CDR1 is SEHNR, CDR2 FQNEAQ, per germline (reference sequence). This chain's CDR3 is CASSPEMDSPLHF. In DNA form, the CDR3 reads TGTGCCAGCAGCCCGGAGATGGATTCACCCCTCCACTTT.

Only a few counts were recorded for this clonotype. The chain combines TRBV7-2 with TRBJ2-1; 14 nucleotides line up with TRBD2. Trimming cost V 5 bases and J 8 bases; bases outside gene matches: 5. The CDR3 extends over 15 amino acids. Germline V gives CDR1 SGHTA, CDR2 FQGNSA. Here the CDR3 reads CASSTGLAGVDEQFF. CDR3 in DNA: TGTGCCAGCAGCACGGGACTAGCGGGAGTTGATGAGCAGTTCTTC.

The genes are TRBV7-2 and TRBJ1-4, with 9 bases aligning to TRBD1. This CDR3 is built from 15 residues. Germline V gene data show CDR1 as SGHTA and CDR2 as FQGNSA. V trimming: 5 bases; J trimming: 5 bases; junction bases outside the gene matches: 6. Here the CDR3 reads CASSAEGTGNEKLFF. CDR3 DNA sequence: TGTGCCAGCAGCGCAGAAGGGACAGGGAATGAAAAACTGTTTTTT.

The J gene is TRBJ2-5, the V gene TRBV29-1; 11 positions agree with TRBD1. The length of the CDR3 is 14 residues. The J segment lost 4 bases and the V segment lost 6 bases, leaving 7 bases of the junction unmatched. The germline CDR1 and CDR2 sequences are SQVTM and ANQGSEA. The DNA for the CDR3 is TGCAGCGTGTCCGCCGGGACAGGGGGAGAGACCCAGTACTTC. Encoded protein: CSVSAGTGGETQYF.

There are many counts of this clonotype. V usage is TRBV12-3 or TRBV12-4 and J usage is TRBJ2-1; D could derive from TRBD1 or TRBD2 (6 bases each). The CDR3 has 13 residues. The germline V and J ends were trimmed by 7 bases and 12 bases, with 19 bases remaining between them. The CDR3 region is CASIVGGGSGQFF. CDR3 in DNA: TGTGCCAGCATCGTGGGGGGCGGGTCGGGGCAGTTCTTC.

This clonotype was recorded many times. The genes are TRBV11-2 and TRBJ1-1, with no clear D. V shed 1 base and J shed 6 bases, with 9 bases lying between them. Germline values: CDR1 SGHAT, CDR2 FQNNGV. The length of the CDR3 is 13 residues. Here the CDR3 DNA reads TGTGCCAGCAGCTTAGGAAGGGAACCTGAAGCTTTCTTT. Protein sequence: CASSLGREPEAFF.

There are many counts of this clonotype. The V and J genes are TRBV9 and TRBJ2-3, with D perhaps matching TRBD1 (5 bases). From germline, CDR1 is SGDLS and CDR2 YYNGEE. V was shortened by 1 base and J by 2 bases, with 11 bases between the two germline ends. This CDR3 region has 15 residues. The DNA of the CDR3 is TGTGCCAGCAGCGTATGGGGCGCTAACACAGATACGCAGTATTTT. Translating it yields CASSVWGANTDTQYF. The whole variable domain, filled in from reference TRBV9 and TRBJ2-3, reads DSGVTQTPKHLITATGQRVTLRCSPRSGDLSVYWYQQSLDQGLQFLIQYYNGEERAKGNILERFSAQQFPDLHSELNLSSLELGDSALYFCASSVWGANTDTQYFGPGTRLTVL.

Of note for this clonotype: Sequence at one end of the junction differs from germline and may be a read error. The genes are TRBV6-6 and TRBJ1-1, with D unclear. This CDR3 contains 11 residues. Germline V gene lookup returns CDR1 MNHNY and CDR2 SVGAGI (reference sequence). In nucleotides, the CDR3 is TGTGCCACCCAAGAGTCCCCTGAAGCTTTTTTT. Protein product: CATQESPEAFF.

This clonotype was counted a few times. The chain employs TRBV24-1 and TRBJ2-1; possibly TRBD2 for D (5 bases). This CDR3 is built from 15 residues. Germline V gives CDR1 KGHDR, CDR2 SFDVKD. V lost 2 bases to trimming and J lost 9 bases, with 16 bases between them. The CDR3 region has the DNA TGTGCCACCAGTGATTCCGGACGCCTAGGGAGTGAGCAGTTCTTC. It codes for CATSDSGRLGSEQFF.

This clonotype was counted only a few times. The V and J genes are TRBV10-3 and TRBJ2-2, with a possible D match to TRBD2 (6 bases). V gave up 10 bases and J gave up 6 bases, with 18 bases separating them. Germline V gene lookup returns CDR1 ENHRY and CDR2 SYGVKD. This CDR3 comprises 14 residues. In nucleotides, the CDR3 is TGTGCCACAGGGAGGAGGGAGAAGGCCGGGGAGCTGTTTTTT. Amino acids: CATGRREKAGELFF.

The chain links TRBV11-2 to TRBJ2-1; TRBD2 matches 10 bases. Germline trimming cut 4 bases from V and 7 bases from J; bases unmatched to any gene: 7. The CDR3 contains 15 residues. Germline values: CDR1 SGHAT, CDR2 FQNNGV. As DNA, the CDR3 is TGTGCCAGCAGCTCGCTAGCGGGAGAGGAGAATGAGCAGTTCTTC. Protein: CASSSLAGEENEQFF.

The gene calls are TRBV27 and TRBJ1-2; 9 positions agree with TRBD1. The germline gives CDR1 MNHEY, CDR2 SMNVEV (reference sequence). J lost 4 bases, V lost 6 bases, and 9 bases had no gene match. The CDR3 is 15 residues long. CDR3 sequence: CASRRDLGQGYGYTF. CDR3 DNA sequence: TGTGCCAGCAGACGTGATTTGGGACAGGGCTATGGCTACACCTTC.

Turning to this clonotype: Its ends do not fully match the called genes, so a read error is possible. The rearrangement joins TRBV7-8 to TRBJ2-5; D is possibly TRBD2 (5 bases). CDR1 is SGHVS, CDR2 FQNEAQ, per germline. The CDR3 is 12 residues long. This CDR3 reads CASTLAQGTQYF. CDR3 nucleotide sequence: TGTGCCAGCACCTTAGCGCAAGGGACCCAGTACTTC.

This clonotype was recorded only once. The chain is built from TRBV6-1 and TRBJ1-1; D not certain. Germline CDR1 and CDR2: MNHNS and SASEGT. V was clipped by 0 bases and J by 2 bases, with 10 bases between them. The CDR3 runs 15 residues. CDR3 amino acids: CASSEAPTVNTEAFF. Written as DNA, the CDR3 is TGTGCCAGCAGTGAAGCGCCCACAGTTAACACTGAAGCTTTCTTT.

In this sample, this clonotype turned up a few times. CDR3 sequence (DNA): TGTGCCAGCAGCAAAGTTGGGGTCTCCTACGAGCAGTACGTC. Protein product: CASSKVGVSYEQYV. The V call is TRBV21-1, the J call TRBJ2-7. TRBV21-1 is listed as a pseudogene. There are 14 residues in the CDR3.